This T cell receptor beta chain was observed in a study of T cell repertoires in cytomegalovirus infection. Study-level background: Matching HLA type and CMV infection were both indicated by public TCR beta signatures. Study-level results: CMV-specific HLA-C-restricted TCR beta clonotypes dominated the ex vivo response.

Points on this clonotype: The antigen remains undetermined.

Via MiXCR, TCRdb re-called the reads, giving one row per CDR3 protein. The profile shows around 130,000 distinct CDR3 sequences, roughly a quarter of them singletons. The CDR3 runs 16 residues. Germline lookup yields CDR1 MDHEN and CDR2 SYDVKM. Trimming cost V 3 bases and J 2 bases, with 17 bases left between them. The sequenced sample was PBMCs, sequenced either directly or after in vitro stimulation (not recorded which). The receptor was isolated from a human donor in good health (CMV status not recorded). Some clones in this sample may be carry-over from other donors' samples. The J gene is TRBJ2-7, the V gene TRBV28, with a weak D call TRBD2 (7 bases). CDR3 region: CASSFRVWGGPYEQYF. Here the CDR3 DNA reads TGTGCCAGCAGTTTTAGAGTGTGGGGGGGGCCCTACGAGCAGTACTTC.